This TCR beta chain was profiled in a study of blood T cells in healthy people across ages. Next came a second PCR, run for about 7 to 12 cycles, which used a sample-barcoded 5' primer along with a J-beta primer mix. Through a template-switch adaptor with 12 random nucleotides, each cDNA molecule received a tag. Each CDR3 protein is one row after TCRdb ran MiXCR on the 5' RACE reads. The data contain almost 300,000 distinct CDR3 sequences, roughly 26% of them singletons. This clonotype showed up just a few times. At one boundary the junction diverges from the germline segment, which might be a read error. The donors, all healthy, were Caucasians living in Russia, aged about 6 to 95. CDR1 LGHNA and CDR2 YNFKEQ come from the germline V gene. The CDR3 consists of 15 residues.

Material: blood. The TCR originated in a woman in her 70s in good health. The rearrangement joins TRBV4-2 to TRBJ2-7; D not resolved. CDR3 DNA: TGTGCCAGCAGCCAAGATCCCCAGCCAGCCTACGAGCAGTGCTTC. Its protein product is CASSQDPQPAYEQCF.